The 18 T cell receptor beta chains given below trace back to one sample, sequenced in a study of blood T cell repertoires in COVID-19 (dated by TCRdb to 2019 to 2021). Library prep was done by the immunoSEQ multiplex PCR assay. Not all clones reach the TCRdb copy of this immuneACCESS table, which keeps in-frame sequences only. Checked studies attribute under half of the gap to unresolved V genes and leave the rest unexplained. The sample profile shows about 300,000 clones; 88% of them were found once. The ten biggest clones cover 6.9% of the sample. The sample taken for sequencing was peripheral blood. These receptor sequences come from a woman in her thirties who had recovered from COVID-19.

The chain links TRBV18 to TRBJ1-4, with D possibly matching TRBD1 (5 bases). The CDR3 contains 16 residues. Germline values: CDR1 KGHSH, CDR2 LQKENI. Between the trimmed V and J ends, which lost 4 bases and 8 bases, there was a span of 20 bases. CDR3 protein: CASSRTRSGRDEKLFF. The CDR3, as DNA: TGTGCCAGCTCACGGACTCGGTCAGGGAGGGACGAAAAACTGTTTTTT.

This chain's CDR3 is CASSFGANNSPLHF. CDR3 DNA: TGTGCCAGCAGCTTTGGGGCGAATAATTCACCCCTCCACTTT. This chain connects TRBV27 to TRBJ1-6; D is perhaps TRBD1 (5 bases). The V end lost 6 bases, the J end lost 5 bases, and 11 bases lay between the germline ends. The CDR3 length is 14 residues. CDR1 MNHEY and CDR2 SMNVEV come from the germline V gene (reference sequence).

The chain has TRBV3-1 (or the pseudogene TRBV3-2) and TRBJ1-6; D is unclear. The CDR3 length is 15 residues. Germline V gene data show CDR1 as LGHDT and CDR2 as YNNKEL (reference sequence). V was shortened by 0 bases and J by 10 bases, with 13 bases between the two germline ends. The CDR3 DNA reads as TGTGCCAGCAGCCAAGAGGGAGGAAGCGGCTCACCCCTCCACTTT. This gives the protein CASSQEGGSGSPLHF.

The chain couples TRBV7-8 to TRBJ1-5; unclear D gene. Trimming stripped 5 bases from V and 0 bases from J, with 8 bases between. The CDR3 covers 14 residues. Germline assignment: CDR1 SGHVS and CDR2 FQNEAQ. Written as DNA, the CDR3 is TGTGCCAGCAGCGCGGGGTATAGCAATCAGCCCCAGCATTTT. Its translation: CASSAGYSNQPQHF. The full variable domain, rest sourced from reference TRBV7-8 and TRBJ1-5, is GAGVSQSPRYKVAKRGQDVALRCDPISGHVSLFWYQQALGQGPEFLTYFQNEAQLDKSGLPSDRFFAERPEGSVSTLKIQRTQQEDSAVYLCASSAGYSNQPQHFGDGTRLSIL.

The chain joins TRBV5-4 to TRBJ1-2; 8 bases match TRBD1. Trimming cost V 3 bases and J 8 bases; bases outside gene matches: 15. Looked up from germline, CDR1 is SGHNT and CDR2 is YYREEE (reference sequence). The CDR3 consists of 16 residues. Written as DNA, the CDR3 is TGTGCCAGCAGCTCCCCCGGTTCTACAGGGGGAGGGGGCTACACCTTC. It encodes CASSSPGSTGGGGYTF.

This sequence joins TRBV5-1 and TRBJ1-2, with 8 bases lining up with TRBD1. The V gene end was trimmed by 4 bases and the J gene end by 4 bases; junction bases not matched to a gene: 6. The CDR3 extends over 14 amino acids. Germline lookup yields CDR1 SGHRS and CDR2 YFSETQ. The CDR3 DNA is TGCGCCAGCAGCCTGACAGGGGAAGGCTATGGCTACACCTTC. Translation gives CASSLTGEGYGYTF.

This clone was recorded only once. The chain recombines TRBV6-2 or TRBV6-3 with TRBJ2-1; no firm D call. V was pared by 5 bases and J by 8 bases, with 10 bases between. CDR1 is MNHEY and CDR2 is SVGEGT in the germline V gene. The CDR3 length is 12 residues. CDR3 protein: CASSPRSDEQFF. In DNA form, the CDR3 reads TGTGCCAGCAGTCCCCGGAGTGATGAGCAGTTCTTC.

J is TRBJ2-7 and V is TRBV5-1, with 9 bases aligning to TRBD1. The V gene end was trimmed by 4 bases and the J gene end by 3 bases; junction bases not matched to a gene: 2. CDR3 length: 13 amino acids. Germline CDR1 is SGHRS and CDR2 is YFSETQ. The CDR3 loop is CASSPDRGYEQYF. Written as DNA, the CDR3 is TGCGCCAGCAGCCCGGACAGGGGCTACGAGCAGTACTTC.

Points on this clone: A read error may account for a junction end that differs from germline. The chain joins TRBV10-3 to TRBJ2-7, with 7 nucleotides matching TRBD1. CDR1 is ENHRY and CDR2 is SYGVKD in the germline V gene. CDR3 length equals 14 residues. The CDR3 protein is CAINEGAFSYEQYF. The CDR3 bases are TGTGCCATCAATGAGGGGGCCTTCTCCTACGAGCAGTACTTC.

The chain has TRBV6-4 and TRBJ2-1, with 12 bases identical to TRBD2. The germline gives CDR1 MRHNA, CDR2 SNTAGT. With V trimmed by 4 bases and J by 2 bases, 6 bases remained unmatched. The CDR3 totals 17 residues. CDR3 sequence: CASSALAGGPTYNEQFF. DNA of the CDR3: TGTGCCAGCAGTGCCCTAGCGGGGGGGCCGACCTACAATGAGCAGTTCTTC.

This clone was observed once. Here the CDR3 reads CASSTGQGAGQPQHF. CDR3 nucleotides: TGTGCCAGCAGCACGGGACAGGGGGCAGGTCAGCCCCAGCATTTT. The chain employs TRBV6-2 or TRBV6-3 and TRBJ1-5, with 12 positions matching TRBD1. Germline CDR1 MNHEY, CDR2 SVGEGT. The CDR3 totals 15 residues. Germline trimming cut 6 bases from V and 6 bases from J; bases unmatched to any gene: 6.

The V gene is TRBV28, the J gene TRBJ1-4; D is undetermined. This CDR3 is 13 amino acids long. Trimming removed 7 bases from V and 6 bases from J, with 12 bases in between. The germline V gene encodes CDR1 MDHEN and CDR2 SYDVKM. The CDR3 loop reads CASNSPSDEKLFF. CDR3 sequence (DNA): TGTGCCAGCAACTCTCCTAGCGATGAAAAACTGTTTTTT.

The V call is TRBV6-5, the J call TRBJ1-3, with D tentatively TRBD1 (5 bases). The CDR3 sequence is 14 residues long. Germline V CDR1 and CDR2: MNHEY, SVGAGI. V was clipped by 6 bases and J by 1 base, with 10 bases between them. The CDR3 region has the DNA TGTGCCAGCAGCTCAGGGATATCTGGAAACACCATATATTTT. Its translation is CASSSGISGNTIYF.

The chain joins TRBV7-9 to TRBJ2-2; D may be TRBD2 (6 bases). Germline CDR1 reads SEHNR; CDR2 reads FQNEAQ (reference sequence). Trimming shortened V by 2 bases and J by 7 bases, and 14 bases separated the two germline ends. The CDR3 covers 15 residues. The CDR3 sequence: CASSLLGLPDGELFF. CDR3 coding DNA: TGTGCCAGCAGCTTACTGGGACTGCCCGACGGGGAGCTGTTTTTT.

This rearrangement joins TRBV19 to TRBJ2-2, with TRBD1 matching over 9 bases. Germline CDR1 is LNHDA and CDR2 is SQIVND (reference sequence). CDR3 length: 14 residues. Trimming removed 5 bases from V and 5 bases from J; junction bases left unmatched: 3. CDR3 in DNA: TGTGCCAGTAGTGCCGACAGGGGGACCGGGGAGCTGTTTTTT. It yields the protein CASSADRGTGELFF.

The V and J genes are TRBV7-2 and TRBJ2-5; the D gene is possibly TRBD1 (6 bases). Germline CDR1 and CDR2: SGHTA and FQGNSA. The CDR3 consists of 14 residues. Between the trimmed V and J ends, which lost 2 bases and 3 bases, there was a span of 10 bases. The CDR3 reads CASSLMDSEETQYF. As DNA, the CDR3 is TGTGCCAGCAGCTTAATGGACAGTGAAGAGACCCAGTACTTC.

V usage is TRBV28 and J usage is TRBJ2-7; TRBD1 matches at 8 bases. The CDR3 consists of 19 residues. V lost 5 bases and J lost 2; bases outside the gene matches: 20. Per germline, CDR1 MDHEN and CDR2 SYDVKM. The CDR3 loop reads CASSRQGLLSSRYTYEQYF. CDR3 nucleotide sequence: TGTGCCAGCAGTCGACAGGGGCTCTTGTCCTCTCGATACACCTACGAGCAGTACTTC.

The chain combines TRBV27 with TRBJ2-3; TRBD2 matches 11 bases. This CDR3 spans 15 amino acids. V was pared by 5 bases and J by 4 bases, with 5 bases of the junction left unmatched. Germline CDR1 MNHEY, CDR2 SMNVEV (reference sequence). The CDR3 reads CASSDGLAGSDTQYF. DNA of the CDR3: TGTGCCAGCAGTGACGGACTAGCGGGTTCAGATACGCAGTATTTT.